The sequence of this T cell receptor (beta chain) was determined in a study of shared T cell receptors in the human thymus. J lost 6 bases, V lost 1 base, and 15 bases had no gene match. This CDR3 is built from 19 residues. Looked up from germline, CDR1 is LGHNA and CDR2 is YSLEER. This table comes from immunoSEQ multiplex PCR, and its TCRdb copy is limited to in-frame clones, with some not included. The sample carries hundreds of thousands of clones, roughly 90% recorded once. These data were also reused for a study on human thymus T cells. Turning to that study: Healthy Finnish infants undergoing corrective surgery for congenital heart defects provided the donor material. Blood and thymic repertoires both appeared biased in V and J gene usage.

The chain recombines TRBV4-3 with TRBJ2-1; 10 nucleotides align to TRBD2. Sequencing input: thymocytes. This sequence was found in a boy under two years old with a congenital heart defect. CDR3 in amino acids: CASSQGPGTSERLGNEQFF. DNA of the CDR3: TGCGCCAGCAGCCAAGGTCCTGGGACTAGCGAGAGGTTGGGCAATGAGCAGTTCTTC.